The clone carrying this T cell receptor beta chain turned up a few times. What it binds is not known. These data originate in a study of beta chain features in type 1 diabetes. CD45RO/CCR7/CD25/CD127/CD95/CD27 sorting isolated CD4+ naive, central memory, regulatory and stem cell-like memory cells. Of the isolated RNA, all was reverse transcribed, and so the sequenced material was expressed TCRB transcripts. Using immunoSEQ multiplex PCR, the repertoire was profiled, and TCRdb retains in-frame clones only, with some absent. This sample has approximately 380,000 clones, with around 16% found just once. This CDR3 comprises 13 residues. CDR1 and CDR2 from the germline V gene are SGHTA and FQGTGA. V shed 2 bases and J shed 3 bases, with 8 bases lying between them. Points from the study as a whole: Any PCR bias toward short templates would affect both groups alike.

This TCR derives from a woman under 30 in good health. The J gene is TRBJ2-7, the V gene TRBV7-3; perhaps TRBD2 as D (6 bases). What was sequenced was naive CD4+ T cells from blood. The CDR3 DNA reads TGTGCCAGCAGCTTACAGGACTACTACGAGCAGTACTTC. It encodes CASSLQDYYEQYF.